The next 10 T cell receptor beta chains were all read from a single sample in a study of control samples from healthy donors and cancer patients. Profiled with immunoSEQ multiplex PCR; TCRdb holds only in-frame clones, not every one. This table holds 120,000 to 150,000 clones, 88% found once. Material for sequencing was blood. The receptors derive from a woman aged 25 to 39 in good health.

The CDR3 here is CASVAVITDTQYF. The DNA for the CDR3 is TGTGCCAGCGTAGCAGTTATCACAGATACGCAGTATTTT. The chain recombines TRBV2 with TRBJ2-3, with D hard to call. V lost 8 bases and J lost 2, with 11 bases in between. The CDR3 contains 13 residues. Germline CDR1 reads SNHLY; CDR2 reads FYNNEI.

With respect to this clone: In the same sample, other DNA sequences code for this CDR3. DNA for the CDR3: TGTGCCAGCAGCCTATCGACTAGCACAGATACGCAGTATTTT. Translating gives CASSLSTSTDTQYF. The rearrangement uses TRBV5-4 and TRBJ2-3; D unclear. This CDR3 is 14 amino acids long. The germline V gene encodes CDR1 SGHNT and CDR2 YYREEE (reference sequence). V was trimmed by 4 bases and J by 0 bases, leaving 9 bases between them.

The rearrangement uses TRBV5-6 and TRBJ2-4; 13 positions match TRBD2. Unmatched junction bases numbered 2, after V lost 0 bases and J lost 2 bases. The CDR3 sequence is 17 residues long. Germline-derived CDR1 and CDR2 are SGHDT and YYEEEE. CDR3 DNA sequence: TGTGCCAGCAGCTTGGTGGGGACTAGCGGGACCAAAAACATTCAGTACTTC. Residues: CASSLVGTSGTKNIQYF. The whole variable domain, remainder taken from reference TRBV5-6 and TRBJ2-4, is DAGVTQSPTHLIKTRGQQVTLRCSPKSGHDTVSWYQQALGQGPQFIFQYYEEEERQRGNFPDRFSGHQFPNYSSELNVNALLLGDSALYLCASSLVGTSGTKNIQYFGAGTRLSVL.

This clone was seen only a few times. The chain joins TRBV30 to TRBJ1-5, with unresolved D. The CDR3 consists of 13 residues. The V end lost 4 bases, the J end lost 5 bases, and 12 bases lay between the germline ends. Germline-derived CDR1 and CDR2 are GTSNPN and SVGIG (reference sequence). The CDR3 loop is CAWNNLADQPQHF. The CDR3, as DNA: TGTGCCTGGAACAACCTCGCGGATCAGCCCCAGCATTTT.

As to this clone: The sample has other DNA sequences that encode this CDR3 too. The chain is built from TRBV27 and TRBJ2-7; TRBD1 agrees at 12 bases. With 2 bases clipped from V and 7 bases from J, the junction kept 6 bases outside the gene matches. CDR3 length: 15 amino acids. Germline V gene data show CDR1 as MNHEY and CDR2 as SMNVEV (reference sequence). The CDR3 sequence: CASSLLGQGAWEQYF. DNA of the CDR3: TGTGCCAGCAGTTTACTGGGACAGGGGGCTTGGGAGCAGTACTTC.

The chain joins TRBV19 to TRBJ1-4; 7 bases match TRBD1. This CDR3 contains 16 residues. The trim removed 5 bases at V and 7 bases at J, leaving 13 bases unmatched. Germline values: CDR1 LNHDA, CDR2 SQIVND (reference sequence). CDR3 sequence reads: CASSPRLGGEGEKLFF. CDR3 sequence (DNA): TGTGCCAGTAGTCCCCGTTTAGGGGGCGAAGGTGAAAAACTGTTTTTT.

V is TRBV7-9 and J is TRBJ2-7; D may be TRBD1 (6 bases). Germline loops: CDR1 SEHNR, CDR2 FQNEAQ (reference sequence). The CDR3 loop spans 14 amino acids. The ends were cut back, 5 bases at V and 3 bases at J, with 14 bases in the middle. Written as DNA, the CDR3 is TGTGCCAGCAGCCCAACGACGGGACACTACGAGCAGTACTTC. Translating it yields CASSPTTGHYEQYF.

This chain uses TRBV15 with TRBJ1-5, with 8 bases lining up with TRBD1. With 0 bases clipped from V and 4 bases from J, the junction kept 5 bases outside the gene matches. This CDR3 region has 16 residues. Germline assignment: CDR1 LNHNV and CDR2 YYDKDF (reference sequence). The CDR3 here is CATSRDSTGDNQPQHF. For the CDR3, the DNA is TGTGCCACCAGCAGAGATTCGACAGGGGATAATCAGCCCCAGCATTTT.

The genes are TRBV12-1 and TRBJ2-1. TRBV12-1 is noted as a pseudogene. This CDR3 is 17 amino acids long. CDR3 loop: CASSFAVLGMVVDEQFF. The CDR3 nucleotides are TGTGCCAGCAGCTTTGCGGTTTTGGGGATGGTAGTCGATGAGCAGTTCTTC.

The CDR3: CASSLYRDYEQYF. The CDR3 DNA is TGCGCCAGCAGCTTGTACAGGGACTACGAGCAGTACTTC. V usage is TRBV5-1 and J usage is TRBJ2-7; D may be TRBD1 (6 bases). There are 13 residues in the CDR3. CDR1 and CDR2 from the germline V gene are SGHRS and YFSETQ. The germline V and J ends were trimmed by 1 base and 3 bases, with 8 bases remaining between them.